The 21 T cell receptor beta chains below were found in one sample sequenced in a study of cytomegalovirus exposure and HLA in healthy donors. Assay used: immunoSEQ multiplex PCR; TCRdb lists only in-frame clones, some missing. Of about 140,000 clones listed, 85% to 90% are singletons. Sequenced input: PBMCs. Receptors were obtained from a woman between 18 and 29 years old in good health and CMV-seropositive.

The chain has TRBV6-1 and TRBJ1-4; 7 bases line up with TRBD1. The CDR3 is 14 residues long. Unmatched junction bases numbered 11, after V lost 8 bases and J lost 8 bases. CDR1 and CDR2 from the germline V gene are MNHNS and SASEGT. CDR3 region: CASRERGRYEKLFF. The DNA of the CDR3 is TGTGCCAGCCGGGAGAGGGGGCGCTACGAAAAACTGTTTTTT.

The chain recombines TRBV5-4 with TRBJ1-1; possibly TRBD1 for D (5 bases). The CDR3 loop spans 13 amino acids. Germline CDR1 SGHNT, CDR2 YYREEE (reference sequence). The V gene lost 6 bases and the J gene lost 4 bases, with 13 bases spanning the gap. The CDR3 loop is CASKGAGGTEAFF. Here the CDR3 DNA reads TGTGCCAGCAAAGGGGCCGGGGGCACTGAAGCTTTCTTT.

The chain combines TRBV25-1 with TRBJ2-1, with TRBD2 matching over 10 bases. The V and J ends lost 3 bases and 3 bases, in that order; junction bases with no gene match: 5. The CDR3 has 16 residues. CDR1 and CDR2 from the germline V gene are MGHDK and SYGVNS. The CDR3 DNA sequence: TGTGCCAGCAGTGATACTAGCGGGGCCAACTACAATGAGCAGTTCTTC. Translation gives CASSDTSGANYNEQFF.

V is TRBV29-1 and J is TRBJ1-1, with D possibly being TRBD1 (6 bases). This CDR3 is 16 amino acids long. Trimming took off 3 bases at V and 3 bases at J, with 20 bases between the two ends. Per the germline V gene, CDR1 is SQVTM and CDR2 is ANQGSEA. CDR3: CSVEGSRGRGDTEAFF. CDR3 in DNA: TGCAGCGTTGAGGGCTCGCGGGGGCGAGGAGACACTGAAGCTTTCTTT.

This sequence joins TRBV30 and TRBJ2-7; no reliable D call. V was clipped by 2 bases and J by 0 bases, with 5 bases between them. CDR1 GTSNPN and CDR2 SVGIG come from the germline V gene (reference sequence). The CDR3 has 12 amino acids. This CDR3 reads CAWSPSSYEQYF. The CDR3 coding sequence is TGTGCCTGGAGTCCCTCCTCCTACGAGCAGTACTTC. Using reference TRBV30 and TRBJ2-7 for the parts outside the CDR3, the full variable domain is SQTIHQWPATLVQPVGSPLSLECTVEGTSNPNLYWYRQAAGRGLQLLFYSVGIGQISSEVPQNLSASRPQDRQFILSSKKLLLSDSGFYLCAWSPSSYEQYFGPGTRLTVT.

The rearrangement links TRBV6-5 to TRBJ1-1; D is ambiguous. Per the germline V gene, CDR1 is MNHEY and CDR2 is SVGAGI. The CDR3 is 12 residues long. The V end was cut by 8 bases, the J end by 1 base, with 8 bases between. DNA of the CDR3: TGTGCCAGCGGCAGACAGAACACTGAAGCTTTCTTT. This encodes CASGRQNTEAFF.

The rearrangement uses TRBV28 and TRBJ1-4; possible D gene TRBD1, 6 bases. Germline V CDR1 and CDR2: MDHEN, SYDVKM. This CDR3 region has 17 residues. Between the trimmed V and J ends, which lost 4 bases and 6 bases, there was a span of 21 bases. The CDR3 sequence is CASSSYKATGLDEKLFF. Here the CDR3 DNA reads TGTGCCAGCAGTTCTTACAAGGCTACAGGGTTGGATGAAAAACTGTTTTTT.

This chain connects TRBV4-1 to TRBJ2-7, with 13 bases identical to TRBD2. This CDR3 is built from 16 residues. V was pared by 5 bases and J by 5 bases, with 9 bases of the junction left unmatched. Germline V CDR1 and CDR2: MGHRA, YSYEKL. This CDR3 reads CASSSRGLAGVHEQYF. The DNA for the CDR3 is TGCGCCAGCAGCTCCCGAGGACTAGCGGGGGTTCACGAGCAGTACTTC.

The chain carries TRBV4-2 and TRBJ2-3; TRBD2 matches at 9 bases. The junction had 8 bases not matched to a gene; V was cut back by 0 bases and J by 7 bases. Germline loops: CDR1 LGHNA, CDR2 YNFKEQ. The CDR3 length is 16 residues. The CDR3 protein is CASSQEAGGVPNTQYF. The CDR3 DNA reads as TGTGCCAGCAGCCAAGAGGCGGGAGGGGTCCCGAATACGCAGTATTTT.

Judged by abundance, this clone is medium-sized. V usage is TRBV6-4 and J usage is TRBJ2-6, with 9 bases lining up with TRBD1. The CDR3 spans 13 residues. Losses at the gene ends were 6 bases for V and 12 bases for J; bases not matched to a gene: 6. The germline gives CDR1 MRHNA, CDR2 SNTAGT. The CDR3 region is CASSPGQGFVLTF. In DNA, the CDR3 is TGTGCCAGCAGCCCGGGACAGGGTTTCGTCCTGACTTTC.

A few counts support this clone. The chain has TRBV4-3 and TRBJ2-1; 8 positions agree with TRBD2. Germline assignment: CDR1 LGHNA and CDR2 YSLEER. V shed 0 bases and J 8 bases; nucleotides not matched to a gene: 9. CDR3 length: 16 residues. The DNA of the CDR3 is TGCGCCAGCAGCCAAGATCTGCGGGGGGCTTCCTATGAGCAGTTCTTC. Translating it yields CASSQDLRGASYEQFF.

This sequence joins TRBV5-1 and TRBJ2-5, with 7 bases that match TRBD2. The trim removed 9 bases at V and 1 base at J, leaving 6 bases unmatched. Germline V CDR1 and CDR2: SGHRS, YFSETQ. This CDR3 has 13 residues. DNA of the CDR3: TGCGCCACCGGGCGGGGGATCCAAGAGACCCAGTACTTC. It codes for CATGRGIQETQYF. The full variable domain, its missing parts supplied by reference TRBV5-1 and TRBJ2-5, is KAGVTQTPRYLIKTRGQQVTLSCSPISGHRSVSWYQQTPGQGLQFLFEYFSETQRNKGNFPGRFSGRQFSNSRSEMNVSTLELGDSALYLCATGRGIQETQYFGPGTRLLVL.

This clone was seen once. The CDR3 spells CASSVRSGRMETQYF. Written as DNA, the CDR3 is TGTGCCAGCAGCGTAAGAAGCGGGAGGATGGAGACCCAGTACTTC. This rearrangement joins TRBV9 to TRBJ2-5; 9 positions match TRBD2. CDR3 length: 15 amino acids. Germline assignment: CDR1 SGDLS and CDR2 YYNGEE. The ends lost 1 base at V and 5 bases at J; junction bases unmatched: 6.

The J gene is TRBJ1-4, the V gene TRBV5-4; D perhaps matches TRBD1 (5 bases). V lost 3 bases to trimming and J lost 8 bases, with 17 bases between them. Per the germline V gene, CDR1 is SGHNT and CDR2 is YYREEE (reference sequence). The CDR3 runs 15 residues. CDR3 residues: CASSWGSGTGEKLFF. CDR3 sequence (DNA): TGTGCCAGCAGCTGGGGCTCCGGGACTGGAGAAAAACTGTTTTTT.

The chain employs TRBV9 and TRBJ2-1; 9 positions agree with TRBD1. The CDR3 consists of 15 residues. V was pared by 7 bases and J by 5 bases, with 10 bases of the junction left unmatched. CDR1 SGDLS and CDR2 YYNGEE come from the germline V gene. The CDR3 DNA reads as TGTGCCAGCTGCCCCGGGACAGGGTCCCACAATGAGCAGTTCTTC. Residues: CASCPGTGSHNEQFF.

V gene TRBV19 combines with J gene TRBJ1-2, with D perhaps matching TRBD1 (5 bases). Per germline, CDR1 LNHDA and CDR2 SQIVND (reference sequence). Deletions cut 6 bases from V and 3 bases from J, with 8 bases between. The CDR3 sequence is 12 residues long. CDR3 in DNA: TGTGCCAGTAGCTGGACATACTATGGCTACACCTTC. Protein sequence: CASSWTYYGYTF.

This sequence joins TRBV4-1 and TRBJ1-2, with TRBD1 matching over 7 bases. The CDR3 sequence is 16 residues long. V lost 1 base to trimming and J lost 4 bases; unmatched junction nucleotides: 9. The germline gives CDR1 MGHRA, CDR2 YSYEKL. The CDR3 here is CASSQGKFDRAYGYTF. DNA for the CDR3: TGCGCCAGCAGCCAAGGAAAATTCGACAGGGCCTATGGCTACACCTTC.

The sample holds one count of this clone. The DNA for the CDR3 is TGTGCCAGCAGCTTAAGCCAGGGCGAAACAGATACGCAGTATTTT. Its protein product is CASSLSQGETDTQYF. The J gene is TRBJ2-3, the V gene TRBV7-3; tentative D call: TRBD1 (5 bases). Germline loops: CDR1 SGHTA, CDR2 FQGTGA. V lost 1 base and J lost 3, with 11 bases in between. The CDR3 is 15 residues long.

The chain has TRBV2 and TRBJ2-7, with D unclear. The germline V gene encodes CDR1 SNHLY and CDR2 FYNNEI. Deletions cut 3 bases from V and 5 bases from J, with 14 bases between. The CDR3 runs 14 residues. The CDR3 spells CASSEAGPIHEQYF. Here the CDR3 DNA reads TGTGCCAGCAGTGAGGCTGGGCCGATCCACGAGCAGTACTTC.

The count of this clone is one. This chain uses TRBV11-1 with TRBJ2-1, with D tentatively TRBD2 (5 bases). This CDR3 is 13 amino acids long. CDR1 is SGHAT, CDR2 FQDESV, per germline (reference sequence). Trimming shortened V by 2 bases and J by 10 bases, and 12 bases separated the two germline ends. CDR3 bases: TGTGCCAGCAGCTTAAGTAGCGTAGGGGAGCAGTTCTTC. Encoded protein: CASSLSSVGEQFF.

The rearrangement uses TRBV5-6 and TRBJ1-2; 7 nucleotides match TRBD1. The CDR3 has 14 residues. Germline V gene sequence: CDR1 SGHDT, CDR2 YYEEEE. The trim removed 2 bases at V and 8 bases at J, leaving 9 bases unmatched. CDR3 sequence (DNA): TGTGCCAGCAGCTTCTCCCCGACAGGGCGCGGCTACACCTTC. Its translation: CASSFSPTGRGYTF.